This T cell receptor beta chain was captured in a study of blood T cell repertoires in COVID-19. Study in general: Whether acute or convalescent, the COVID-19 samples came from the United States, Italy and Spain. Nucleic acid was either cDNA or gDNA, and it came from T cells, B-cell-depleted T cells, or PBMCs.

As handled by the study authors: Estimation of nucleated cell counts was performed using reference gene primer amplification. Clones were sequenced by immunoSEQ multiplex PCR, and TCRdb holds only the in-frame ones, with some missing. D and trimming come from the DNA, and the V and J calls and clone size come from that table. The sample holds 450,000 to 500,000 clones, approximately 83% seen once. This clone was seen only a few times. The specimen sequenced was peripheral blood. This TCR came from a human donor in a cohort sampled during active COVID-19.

The CDR3 nucleotides read TGTGCCAGCAGCGCGGTGGACAGGGCGAACACTGAAGCTTTCTTT. This gives the protein CASSAVDRANTEAFF. This chain uses TRBV9 with TRBJ1-1; 8 positions agree with TRBD1. The germline CDR1 and CDR2 sequences are SGDLS and YYNGEE. V gave up 3 bases and J gave up 1 base; unmatched junction bases: 5. The CDR3 length is 15 residues. Drawing the rest from reference TRBV9 and TRBJ1-1, the complete variable domain is DSGVTQTPKHLITATGQRVTLRCSPRSGDLSVYWYQQSLDQGLQFLIQYYNGEERAKGNILERFSAQQFPDLHSELNLSSLELGDSALYFCASSAVDRANTEAFFGQGTRLTVV.